This passage covers 3 T cell receptor beta chains from one sample sequenced in a study of CD8 T cells in ankylosing spondylitis. Study results and caveats: A motif in TCR beta, a set of roughly 8 highly homologous variants, appeared characteristic of ankylosing spondylitis blood.

These TCRs' antigens remain unknown. TCRdb independently ran MiXCR on the 5' RACE reads; one entry per CDR3 protein. The data show about 700,000 distinct CDR3 sequences, 19% seen once. Sequencing was done on a sample of blood, either unsorted or a sorted T cell fraction (not recorded which). These receptors were obtained from a male donor with ankylosing spondylitis.

This rearrangement joins TRBV9 to TRBJ1-1; 8 nucleotides match TRBD1. The CDR3 runs to 14 residues. After removal of 1 base from V and 5 bases from J, the junction contained 4 bases not matched to a gene. CDR1 is SGDLS and CDR2 is YYNGEE in the germline V gene. CDR3 in amino acids: CASSVTGGGTEAFF. For the CDR3, the DNA is TGTGCCAGCAGCGTAACAGGGGGTGGAACTGAAGCTTTCTTT.

This clonotype was seen many times. The CDR3 nucleotides read TGTGCCAGCAGCCTACTGGGGACGGATGGCTACACCTTC. This gives the protein CASSLLGTDGYTF. J is TRBJ1-2 and V is TRBV12-3 or TRBV12-4; tentative D call: TRBD1 (5 bases). This CDR3 comprises 13 residues. V shed 6 bases and J shed 6 bases, with 14 bases lying between them.

This chain connects TRBV7-3 to TRBJ2-1; tentative D call: TRBD2 (5 bases). Germline assignment: CDR1 SGHTA and CDR2 FQGTGA. V was pared by 4 bases and J by 0 bases, with 7 bases between. The CDR3 sequence is 14 residues long. CDR3 sequence (DNA): TGTGCCAGCAGCTCGGAGGACTCCTACAATGAGCAGTTCTTC. Amino acid sequence: CASSSEDSYNEQFF. The variable domain in full, completed from reference TRBV7-3 and TRBJ2-1, reads GAGVSQTPSNKVTEKGKYVELRCDPISGHTALYWYRQSLGQGPEFLIYFQGTGAADDSGLPNDRFFAVRPEGSVSTLKIQRTERGDSAVYLCASSSEDSYNEQFFGPGTRLTVL.